The 14 T cell receptor beta chains given below trace back to one sample, sequenced in a study of cytomegalovirus exposure and HLA in healthy donors (dated by TCRdb to the late 2010s). Libraries were made using the immunoSEQ multiplex PCR assay. A mixture of 60 forward primers for TCR Vbeta segments and 13 reverse primers for TCR Jbeta segments was used in the multiplex PCR. Here the immuneACCESS table is served through TCRdb, limited to in-frame sequences with V and J called. Missing clones are a known gap in these copies; in checked studies unresolved V genes cover under half, and the rest lacks a known reason. This sample has about 160,000 clones in its table, and less than 85% of those were observed once. The ten largest account for around 6.5% of the sample. Sequences were obtained from PBMCs. These receptors all come from a man aged 50 or older in good health and CMV-seropositive.

In nucleotides, the CDR3 is TGTGCCAGCTCACAGGGAGAGAACACTGAAGCTTTCTTT. This sequence encodes CASSQGENTEAFF. V gene TRBV18 combines with J gene TRBJ1-1, with D unclear. Germline CDR1 KGHSH, CDR2 LQKENI. V lost 4 bases, J lost 1 base, and 7 bases lay in between. The CDR3 runs to 13 residues.

CDR3 sequence reads: CASILAGGGSYEQYF. CDR3 coding DNA: TGTGCCAGCATCCTAGCGGGAGGGGGCTCCTACGAGCAGTACTTC. This sequence joins TRBV6-5 and TRBJ2-7; TRBD2 aligns across 12 bases. The CDR3 sequence is 15 residues long. Looked up from germline, CDR1 is MNHEY and CDR2 is SVGAGI. V lost 7 bases and J lost 0; bases outside the gene matches: 4.

The chain carries TRBV5-4 and TRBJ2-4; D might be TRBD1 (6 bases). Per the germline V gene, CDR1 is SGHNT and CDR2 is YYREEE (reference sequence). This CDR3 is 15 amino acids long. The V end lost 4 bases, the J end lost 8 bases, and 19 bases lay between the germline ends. The CDR3 loop is CASSNMNRDRDIQYF. The CDR3 region has the DNA TGTGCCAGCAGCAATATGAACAGGGATAGGGACATTCAGTACTTC.

The rearrangement joins TRBV10-1 to TRBJ2-1, with 8 bases identical to TRBD2. CDR3 length: 15 residues. Germline CDR1 is WNHNN and CDR2 is SYGVQD (reference sequence). V was pared by 6 bases and J by 1 base, with 5 bases of the junction left unmatched. CDR3 sequence (DNA): TGCGCCAGCAGAGAAGGACTAGCTTCCTACAATGAGCAGTTCTTC. This gives the protein CASREGLASYNEQFF.

CDR3 loop: CASSQHIGTSGNNEQFF. In DNA form, the CDR3 reads TGTGCCAGCAGCCAACATATCGGGACTAGCGGGAACAATGAGCAGTTCTTC. J is TRBJ2-1 and V is TRBV14; 13 positions match TRBD2. Germline V gives CDR1 SGHDN, CDR2 FVKESK. The CDR3 runs to 17 residues. V gave up 2 bases and J gave up 5 bases; unmatched junction bases: 6.

This CDR3 reads CASSPSGSTDTQYF. In DNA form, the CDR3 reads TGTGCCAGCAGCCCTAGCGGGTCCACAGATACGCAGTATTTT. V is TRBV2 and J is TRBJ2-3; 8 nucleotides agree with TRBD2. The junction had 4 bases not matched to a gene; V was cut back by 6 bases and J by 2 bases. The CDR3 runs to 14 residues. The germline V gene has CDR1 SNHLY and CDR2 FYNNEI.

The rearrangement uses TRBV5-1 and TRBJ1-2; 7 bases are a match to TRBD1. Germline CDR1 SGHRS, CDR2 YFSETQ. This CDR3 is built from 15 residues. V lost 3 bases and J lost 2; bases outside the gene matches: 7. The CDR3, as DNA: TGCGCCAGCAGCTCACCGGGACAGAGGAACTATGGCTACACCTTC. This translates into CASSSPGQRNYGYTF.

For this clone: An end of the junction does not agree with germline; a read error may underlie this. The chain is built from TRBV2 and TRBJ2-4; tentative D call: TRBD2 (6 bases). The CDR3 covers 13 residues. The germline V gene encodes CDR1 SNHLY and CDR2 FYNNEI. The CDR3 DNA reads as TGTGCCAGCAGTGAAGCGAGGGAGGCGCGGCCAATCTTC. Translated, it gives CASSEAREARPIF.

This clone appeared a few times. The chain employs TRBV20-1 and TRBJ1-1; the D is unclear. Trimming pared 1 base from V and 7 bases from J, leaving 7 bases between. CDR3 size: 11 residues. CDR1 and CDR2 (germline): DFQATT, SNEGSKA (reference sequence). The DNA for the CDR3 is TGCAGTGCTAGAGTGAGCCGTGAAGCTTTCTTT. Protein sequence: CSARVSREAFF.

The rearrangement joins TRBV27 to TRBJ1-2, with TRBD1 as a possible D gene (6 bases). Germline lookup yields CDR1 MNHEY and CDR2 SMNVEV (reference sequence). Between the trimmed V and J ends, which lost 0 bases and 4 bases, there was a span of 18 bases. The CDR3 spans 17 residues. DNA for the CDR3: TGTGCCAGCAGTTTATCTCGGCGTACAGGGAAGAGCTATGGCTACACCTTC. This encodes CASSLSRRTGKSYGYTF.

The chain combines TRBV4-1 with TRBJ2-3; possibly TRBD2 for D (6 bases). From germline, CDR1 is MGHRA and CDR2 YSYEKL. CDR3 length equals 16 residues. Trimming shortened V by 2 bases and J by 1 base, and 13 bases separated the two germline ends. CDR3 sequence (DNA): TGCGCCAGCAGCCAATCATCGCGGGGCCGCACAGATACGCAGTATTTT. Translating gives CASSQSSRGRTDTQYF.

The J gene is TRBJ1-2, the V gene TRBV30, with TRBD1 identical over 7 bases. The CDR3 covers 14 residues. From germline, CDR1 is GTSNPN and CDR2 SVGIG (reference sequence). V dropped 3 bases and J dropped 0; count of bases not matched to a gene: 4. This CDR3 reads CAWRGQSTNYGYTF. CDR3 in DNA: TGTGCCTGGAGGGGACAGAGTACTAACTATGGCTACACCTTC.

The CDR3 is CSVHQRETQYF. DNA of the CDR3: TGCAGTGTCCACCAGCGAGAGACCCAGTACTTC. The chain couples TRBV20-1 to TRBJ2-5, with no clear D. This CDR3 region has 11 residues. CDR1 DFQATT and CDR2 SNEGSKA come from the germline V gene (reference sequence). V was pared by 7 bases and J by 4 bases, with 10 bases between.

The gene calls are TRBV19 and TRBJ2-1, with 12 bases matching TRBD1. This CDR3 contains 19 residues. With 6 bases clipped from V and 5 bases from J, the junction kept 17 bases outside the gene matches. Looked up from germline, CDR1 is LNHDA and CDR2 is SQIVND (reference sequence). The chain's CDR3 is CASSQPGQGAGGHDNEQFF. CDR3 in DNA: TGTGCCAGTAGCCAACCGGGACAGGGGGCGGGAGGGCATGACAATGAGCAGTTCTTC.